One sample yielded the 28 T cell receptor beta chains listed below, sequenced in a study of blood T cell repertoires in COVID-19. This table comes from immunoSEQ multiplex PCR, and its TCRdb copy is limited to in-frame clones, with some not included. The sample shows approximately 290,000 clones, under 85% of them seen only once. The sample was peripheral blood. These receptors were obtained from a human donor with COVID-19, enrolled during active disease. The donor label of this sample is uncertain.

V usage is TRBV3-1 (or the pseudogene TRBV3-2) and J usage is TRBJ1-4; D might be TRBD1 (6 bases). Trimming removed 3 bases from V and 5 bases from J, with 10 bases in between. The CDR3 runs to 14 residues. The germline gives CDR1 LGHDT, CDR2 YNNKEL (reference sequence). As DNA, the CDR3 is TGTGCCAGCAGCCAGGGACACCGGAATGAAAAACTGTTTTTT. This sequence encodes CASSQGHRNEKLFF.

This rearrangement joins TRBV2 to TRBJ2-1, with a tentative D call TRBD2 (7 bases). The CDR3 contains 17 residues. Per the germline V gene, CDR1 is SNHLY and CDR2 is FYNNEI. Trimming pared 0 bases from V and 4 bases from J, leaving 16 bases between. CDR3 amino acids: CASSEAKLGGGYNEQFF. The DNA of the CDR3 is TGTGCCAGCAGTGAAGCGAAATTAGGGGGAGGGTACAATGAGCAGTTCTTC.

The chain carries TRBV5-1 and TRBJ2-5; 7 bases are shared with TRBD1. CDR1 and CDR2 from the germline V gene are SGHRS and YFSETQ. The CDR3 loop spans 14 amino acids. V was clipped by 4 bases and J by 1 base; unmatched bases: 4. CDR3 sequence: CASSIRDSQETQYF. CDR3 DNA sequence: TGCGCCAGCAGCATACGGGACAGCCAAGAGACCCAGTACTTC.

This clone appeared a few times. V usage is TRBV2 and J usage is TRBJ1-5; D gene uncertain. The germline V and J ends were trimmed by 6 bases and 5 bases, with 5 bases remaining between them. In germline, CDR1 is SNHLY, CDR2 FYNNEI. The CDR3 covers 11 residues. The CDR3 DNA is TGTGCCAGCAGCCTAGATCAGCCCCAGCATTTT. This sequence encodes CASSLDQPQHF.

V gene TRBV11-3 combines with J gene TRBJ2-1; TRBD2 is a possible D gene (6 bases). The CDR3 runs 15 residues. Trimming took off 5 bases at V and 4 bases at J, with 15 bases between the two ends. Germline CDR1 and CDR2: SGHNT and YENEEA. This chain's CDR3 is CASSPGGTNYNEQFF. Written as DNA, the CDR3 is TGTGCCAGCAGCCCCGGAGGGACGAATTACAATGAGCAGTTCTTC.

The CDR3 here is CASSLDAVSGPLGYTF. The CDR3 nucleotides are TGTGCCAGCAGTTTAGACGCCGTCTCAGGTCCGCTTGGCTACACCTTC. V usage is TRBV27 and J usage is TRBJ1-2; D is unclear. Germline CDR1 reads MNHEY; CDR2 reads SMNVEV (reference sequence). The CDR3 has 16 amino acids. Deletions cut 2 bases from V and 7 bases from J, with 20 bases between.

The J gene is TRBJ1-5, the V gene TRBV19; the D gene is possibly TRBD1 (5 bases). The V gene's germline CDR1 is LNHDA and CDR2 SQIVND (reference sequence). This CDR3 has 17 residues. With 0 bases removed from V and 2 bases from J, the gap between germline ends came to 14 bases. For the CDR3, the DNA is TGTGCCAGTAGTATAGATCCGACAGCTCTTGGCAATCAGCCCCAGCATTTT. It codes for CASSIDPTALGNQPQHF.

The chain couples TRBV3-1 (or the pseudogene TRBV3-2) to TRBJ1-3; the D gene is possibly TRBD1 (5 bases). Germline V gene data show CDR1 as LGHDT and CDR2 as YNNKEL (reference sequence). Trimming shortened V by 3 bases and J by 8 bases, and 11 bases separated the two germline ends. The CDR3 has 13 residues. CDR3 sequence: CASSHGAGDTIYF. The CDR3 nucleotides read TGTGCCAGCAGCCATGGGGCGGGAGACACCATATATTTT.

CDR3 loop: CASSADWKGVYGYTF. CDR3 sequence (DNA): TGTGCCAGCTCAGCGGACTGGAAGGGGGTCTATGGCTACACCTTC. This sequence joins TRBV18 and TRBJ1-2, with D perhaps TRBD1 (6 bases). There are 15 residues in the CDR3. CDR1 and CDR2 from the germline V gene are KGHSH and LQKENI. Deletions cut 5 bases from V and 4 bases from J, with 17 bases between.

The gene calls are TRBV19 and TRBJ2-7, with 15 bases fitting TRBD2. V shed 5 bases, J shed 4 bases, and the junction held 9 bases outside the gene matches. In germline, CDR1 is LNHDA, CDR2 SQIVND (reference sequence). The CDR3 runs 17 residues. The CDR3: CASSPRTSGRARYEQYF. DNA for the CDR3: TGTGCCAGTAGTCCAAGGACTAGCGGGAGGGCCAGGTACGAGCAGTACTTC.

The V call is TRBV6-6, the J call TRBJ1-2; D gene unclear. The CDR3 has 14 residues. Looked up from germline, CDR1 is MNHNY and CDR2 is SVGAGI (reference sequence). Trimming shortened V by 7 bases and J by 4 bases, and 16 bases separated the two germline ends. The CDR3 here is CASNPLGGGYGYTF. As DNA, the CDR3 is TGTGCCAGCAATCCCCTGGGCGGAGGCTATGGCTACACCTTC.

This chain uses TRBV25-1 with TRBJ2-3, with D perhaps TRBD2 (5 bases). This CDR3 comprises 16 residues. Deletions cut 1 base from V and 0 bases from J, with 11 bases between. Germline CDR1 MGHDK, CDR2 SYGVNS. The CDR3 protein is CASSEFFLASTDTQYF. In DNA, the CDR3 is TGTGCCAGCAGTGAATTTTTCTTAGCGAGCACAGATACGCAGTATTTT.

V is TRBV19 and J is TRBJ1-5, with TRBD1 identical over 11 bases. Trimming at V came to 5 bases and at J to 6 bases, leaving 6 bases not matched to a gene. The length of the CDR3 is 15 residues. The germline V gene has CDR1 LNHDA and CDR2 SQIVND (reference sequence). The CDR3 is CASSLQGTGGQPQHF. The CDR3 nucleotides are TGTGCCAGTAGTCTCCAAGGGACAGGGGGTCAGCCCCAGCATTTT.

The chain couples TRBV19 to TRBJ2-7, with TRBD1 matching over 9 bases. With 4 bases clipped from V and 5 bases from J, the junction kept 6 bases outside the gene matches. Germline V lookup: CDR1 LNHDA, CDR2 SQIVND (reference sequence). There are 14 residues in the CDR3. CDR3 sequence: CASSTGTGIHEQYF. CDR3 sequence (DNA): TGTGCCAGTAGTACCGGGACAGGGATCCACGAGCAGTACTTC.

A word on this clone: In the same sample, other DNA sequences code for this CDR3. This chain uses TRBV3-1 (or the pseudogene TRBV3-2) with TRBJ1-2; TRBD1 agrees at 8 bases. The CDR3 has 14 amino acids. The ends lost 1 base at V and 6 bases at J; junction bases unmatched: 4. Germline lookup yields CDR1 LGHDT and CDR2 YNNKEL (reference sequence). Written as DNA, the CDR3 is TGTGCCAGCAGCCAAGTGGCCAGGGGGCATGGCTACACCTTC. As protein: CASSQVARGHGYTF.

In its sample, this clone was seen once. The gene calls are TRBV19 and TRBJ2-1; 10 bases match TRBD2. This CDR3 has 16 residues. J gave up 4 bases and V 5 bases, and 8 bases lay outside the gene matches. Germline CDR1 is LNHDA and CDR2 is SQIVND (reference sequence). The CDR3 region has the DNA TGTGCCAGTAGTTCACCGAGGACTAGCGGATACAATGAGCAGTTCTTC. Protein product: CASSSPRTSGYNEQFF.

This rearrangement joins TRBV19 to TRBJ1-2, with a possible D match to TRBD1 (6 bases). V lost 5 bases and J lost 8, with 24 bases in between. Per germline, CDR1 LNHDA and CDR2 SQIVND (reference sequence). The CDR3 is made up of 16 amino acids. CDR3 coding DNA: TGTGCCAGTAGTCGCGGAATCGGGGCAGGGGATAGCGGCTACACCTTC. This translates into CASSRGIGAGDSGYTF.

Concerning this clone itself: Compared with germline, one end of the junction differs, possibly owing to a read error. This rearrangement joins TRBV7-7 to TRBJ2-1; 11 nucleotides agree with TRBD2. The length of the CDR3 is 15 residues. Germline V gene data show CDR1 as SSHAT and CDR2 as FNYEAQ (reference sequence). The CDR3 protein is CASSLTSGVDNEQFF. The CDR3 DNA reads as TGTGCTAGCAGCTTGACTAGCGGGGTCGACAATGAGCAGTTCTTC.

The genes are TRBV28 and TRBJ2-5; TRBD2 aligns across 8 bases. The CDR3 covers 14 residues. Germline V CDR1 and CDR2: MDHEN, SYDVKM. Trimming cost V 5 bases and J 3 bases; bases outside gene matches: 5. The CDR3 is CASSPRLAKETQYF. DNA for the CDR3: TGTGCCAGCAGTCCCCGACTAGCGAAAGAGACCCAGTACTTC.

This clone showed up just a few times. The chain couples TRBV24-1 to TRBJ2-4; D might be TRBD2 (7 bases). CDR1 is KGHDR, CDR2 SFDVKD, per germline. Trimming shortened V by 3 bases and J by 7 bases, and 12 bases separated the two germline ends. There are 14 residues in the CDR3. CDR3 sequence (DNA): TGTGCCACCAGTGATGGGGGGGCGGGCAACATTCAGTACTTC. Its protein product is CATSDGGAGNIQYF.

This chain connects TRBV19 to TRBJ1-1; tentatively, D is TRBD1 (5 bases). Germline V gene data show CDR1 as LNHDA and CDR2 as SQIVND (reference sequence). The germline V and J ends were trimmed by 3 bases and 8 bases, with 13 bases remaining between them. This CDR3 comprises 13 residues. The CDR3 protein is CASSMVGDGEAFF. CDR3 in DNA: TGTGCCAGTAGTATGGTAGGGGATGGCGAAGCTTTCTTT.

This clone was seen only a few times. The rearrangement joins TRBV11-3 to TRBJ2-7; a possible D gene is TRBD2 (5 bases). V lost 6 bases and J 13 bases, leaving 19 bases between the germline ends. The germline V gene encodes CDR1 SGHNT and CDR2 YENEEA. This CDR3 region has 12 residues. CDR3 loop: CASSSVDGKLYF. The DNA for the CDR3 is TGTGCCAGCAGTTCAGTCGACGGGAAGCTATACTTC.

This sequence joins TRBV6-6 and TRBJ2-1; D gene ambiguous. Trimming took 6 bases from V and 3 from J, leaving 6 bases between them. CDR1 is MNHNY, CDR2 SVGAGI, per germline (reference sequence). This CDR3 has 12 residues. The CDR3 is CASSRLYNEQFF. The CDR3 DNA is TGTGCCAGCAGCCGACTCTACAATGAGCAGTTCTTC.

V and J are TRBV13 and TRBJ2-3, with a possible D match to TRBD2 (6 bases). The germline CDR1 and CDR2 sequences are PRHDT and FYEKMQ (reference sequence). CDR3 length: 12 amino acids. Trimming pared 4 bases from V and 8 bases from J, leaving 10 bases between. The CDR3 spells CASSSGGGTQYF. Here the CDR3 DNA reads TGTGCCAGCAGCTCCGGGGGTGGTACGCAGTATTTT.

CDR3 protein: CASSFQGSNQPQHF. The CDR3 bases are TGTGCCAGCAGTTTCCAGGGGAGCAATCAGCCCCAGCATTTT. The V gene is TRBV27, the J gene TRBJ1-5, with a weak D call TRBD1 (6 bases). This CDR3 spans 14 amino acids. The germline V and J ends were trimmed by 3 bases and 1 base, with 7 bases remaining between them. Germline V lookup: CDR1 MNHEY, CDR2 SMNVEV (reference sequence).

A word on this clone: This specimen includes other DNA sequences encoding the same CDR3. The chain employs TRBV5-1 and TRBJ1-1, with D possibly TRBD1 on 6 matching bases. This CDR3 has 13 amino acids. V dropped 2 bases and J dropped 1 base, with 6 bases sitting between them. Germline lookup yields CDR1 SGHRS and CDR2 YFSETQ. The CDR3 region has the DNA TGCGCCAGCAGCTTACAGGGGAACACTGAAGCTTTCTTT. As protein: CASSLQGNTEAFF.

This chain connects TRBV20-1 to TRBJ1-4; 8 bases match TRBD1. Germline assignment: CDR1 DFQATT and CDR2 SNEGSKA (reference sequence). This CDR3 contains 13 residues. Germline trimming cut 3 bases from V and 7 bases from J; bases unmatched to any gene: 4. For the CDR3, the DNA is TGCAGTGCTAGTAGGACAGGGAGTGAAAAACTGTTTTTT. This sequence encodes CSASRTGSEKLFF.

The chain recombines TRBV6-2 or TRBV6-3 with TRBJ1-1; D ambiguous. The CDR3 sequence is 13 residues long. Germline CDR1 and CDR2: MNHEY and SVGEGT. V lost 2 bases, J lost 8 bases, and 12 bases lay in between. CDR3 residues: CASSYLGRTEAFF. CDR3 DNA sequence: TGTGCCAGCAGTTACCTCGGGAGGACGGAAGCTTTCTTT.